This T cell receptor beta chain was obtained from a study of blood T cells in healthy people across ages. Donors gave about 9.3 milliliters of peripheral blood apiece. This clonotype was seen a few times. The antigen remains unidentified. This CDR3 region has 13 residues. Germline V lookup: CDR1 SQVTM, CDR2 ANQGSEA. V was cut by 3 bases and J by 1 base, with 10 bases left in between. Findings and limits, study-wide: A strong correlation between TCR beta diversity and naive T cell percentage was seen.

Together with a sample-barcoded 5' primer, a J-beta primer mix was included in a second PCR lasting roughly 6 to 12 cycles. The authors tagged each cDNA molecule using a template-switch adaptor with 12 random nucleotides. In TCRdb, the 5' RACE reads were re-called with MiXCR into one record per CDR3 protein. The sample records 450,000 to 650,000 distinct CDR3 sequences, around 24% being singletons. Another study also made use of these data, one on T cells of mothers and their children. According to that study: Roughly 2.8 million TCR beta reads per child versus over 10 million per mother.

The clonotype was recovered from a boy between 10 and 17 years old in good health. The sample was blood. The chain carries TRBV29-1 and TRBJ2-7; D might be TRBD1 (6 bases). CDR3 nucleotide sequence: TGCAGCGTTGATACAGGGACATCCTACGAGCAGTACTTC. It encodes CSVDTGTSYEQYF.